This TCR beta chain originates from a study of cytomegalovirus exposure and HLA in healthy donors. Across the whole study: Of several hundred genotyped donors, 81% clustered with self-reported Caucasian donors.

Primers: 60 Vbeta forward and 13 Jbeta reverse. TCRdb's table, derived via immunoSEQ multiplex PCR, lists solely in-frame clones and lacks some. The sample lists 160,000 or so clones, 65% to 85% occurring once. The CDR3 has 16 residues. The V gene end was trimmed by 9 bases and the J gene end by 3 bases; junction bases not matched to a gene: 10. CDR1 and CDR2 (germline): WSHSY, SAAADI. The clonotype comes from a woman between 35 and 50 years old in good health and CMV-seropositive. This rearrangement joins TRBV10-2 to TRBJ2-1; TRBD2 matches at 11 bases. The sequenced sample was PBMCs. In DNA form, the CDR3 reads TGCGCCAGTTTAGCGGGGGGGCTATCCTACTACAATGAGCAGTTCTTC. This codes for CASLAGGLSYYNEQFF.